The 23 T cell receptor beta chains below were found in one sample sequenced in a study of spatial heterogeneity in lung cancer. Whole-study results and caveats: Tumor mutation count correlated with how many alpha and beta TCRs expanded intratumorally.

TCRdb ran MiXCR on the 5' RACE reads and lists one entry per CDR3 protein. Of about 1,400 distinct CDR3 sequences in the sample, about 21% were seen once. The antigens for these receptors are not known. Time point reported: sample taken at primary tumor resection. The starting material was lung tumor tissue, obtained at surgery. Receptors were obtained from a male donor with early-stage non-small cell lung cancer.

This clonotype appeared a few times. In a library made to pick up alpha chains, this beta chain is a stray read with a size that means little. CDR3 amino acids: CASSPGATTDEQFF. The CDR3 nucleotides are TGTGCCAGCTCACCAGGGGCGACTACGGATGAGCAGTTCTTC. The V gene is TRBV18, the J gene TRBJ2-1, with D perhaps TRBD1 or TRBD2 (5 bases each). The germline V gene has CDR1 KGHSH and CDR2 LQKENI. This CDR3 spans 14 amino acids. The V gene lost 2 bases and the J gene lost 8 bases, with 13 bases spanning the gap.

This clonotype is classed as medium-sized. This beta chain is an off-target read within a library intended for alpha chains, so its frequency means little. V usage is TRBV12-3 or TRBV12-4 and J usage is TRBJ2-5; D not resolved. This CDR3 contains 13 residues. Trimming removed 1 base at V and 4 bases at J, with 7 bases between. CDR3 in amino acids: CASSLGRSETQYF. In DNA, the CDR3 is TGTGCCAGCAGTTTAGGCAGGTCAGAGACCCAGTACTTC.

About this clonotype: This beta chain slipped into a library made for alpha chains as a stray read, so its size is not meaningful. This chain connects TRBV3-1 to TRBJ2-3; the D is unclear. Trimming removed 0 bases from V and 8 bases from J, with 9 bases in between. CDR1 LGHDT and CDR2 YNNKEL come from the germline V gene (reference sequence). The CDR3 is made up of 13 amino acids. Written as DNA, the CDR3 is TGTGCCAGCAGCCAAGATGAAGCTGTTACGCAGTATTTT. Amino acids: CASSQDEAVTQYF.

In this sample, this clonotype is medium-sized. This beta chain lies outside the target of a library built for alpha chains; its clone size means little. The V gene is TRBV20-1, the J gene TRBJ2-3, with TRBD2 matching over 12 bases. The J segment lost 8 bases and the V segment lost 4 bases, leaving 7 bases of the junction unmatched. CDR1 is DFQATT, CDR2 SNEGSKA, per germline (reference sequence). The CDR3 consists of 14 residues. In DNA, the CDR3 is TGCAGTGCTACTCGACTAGCGGGAGCTGGTACGCAGTATTTT. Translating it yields CSATRLAGAGTQYF.

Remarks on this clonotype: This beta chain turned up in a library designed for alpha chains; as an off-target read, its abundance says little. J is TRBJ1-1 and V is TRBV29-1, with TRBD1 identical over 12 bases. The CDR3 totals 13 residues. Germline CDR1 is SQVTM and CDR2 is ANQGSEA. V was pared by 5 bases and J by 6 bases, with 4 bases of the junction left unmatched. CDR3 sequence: CSVLGTGGSEAFF. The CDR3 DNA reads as TGCAGCGTTCTGGGGACAGGGGGCTCTGAAGCTTTCTTT.

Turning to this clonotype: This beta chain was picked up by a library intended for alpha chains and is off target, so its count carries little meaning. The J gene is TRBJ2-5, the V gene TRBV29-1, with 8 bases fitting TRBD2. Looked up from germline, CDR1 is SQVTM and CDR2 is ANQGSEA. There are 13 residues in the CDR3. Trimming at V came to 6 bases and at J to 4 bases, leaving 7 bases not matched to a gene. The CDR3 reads CSVATTSAETQYF. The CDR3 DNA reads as TGCAGCGTCGCCACGACTAGCGCAGAGACCCAGTACTTC.

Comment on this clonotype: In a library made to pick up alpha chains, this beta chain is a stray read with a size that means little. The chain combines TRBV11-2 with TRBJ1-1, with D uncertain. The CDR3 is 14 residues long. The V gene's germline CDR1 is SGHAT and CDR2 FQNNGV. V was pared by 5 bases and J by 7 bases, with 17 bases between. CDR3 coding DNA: TGTGCCAGCAGCCCCGGGAAGTCACCCGGTGAAGCTTTCTTT. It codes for CASSPGKSPGEAFF.

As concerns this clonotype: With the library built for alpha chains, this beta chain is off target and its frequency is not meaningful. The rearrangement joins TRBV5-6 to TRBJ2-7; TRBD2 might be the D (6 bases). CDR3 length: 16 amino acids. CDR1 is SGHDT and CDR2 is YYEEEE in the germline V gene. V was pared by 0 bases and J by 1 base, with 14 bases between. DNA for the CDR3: TGTGCCAGCAGCTTGGTTGCCGTTGGGGGGTCCTACGAGCAGTACTTC. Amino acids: CASSLVAVGGSYEQYF.

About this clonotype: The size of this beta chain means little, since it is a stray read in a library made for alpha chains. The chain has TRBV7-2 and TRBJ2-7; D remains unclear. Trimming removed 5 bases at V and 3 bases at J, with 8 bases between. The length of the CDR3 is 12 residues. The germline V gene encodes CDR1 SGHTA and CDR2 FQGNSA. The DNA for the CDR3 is TGTGCCAGCAGCCACGATAGCTACGAGCAGTACTTC. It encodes CASSHDSYEQYF. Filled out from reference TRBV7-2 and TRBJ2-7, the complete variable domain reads GAGVSQSPSNKVTEKGKDVELRCDPISGHTALYWYRQSLGQGLEFLIYFQGNSAPDKSGLPSDRFSAERTGGSVSTLTIQRTQQEDSAVYLCASSHDSYEQYFGPGTRLTVT.

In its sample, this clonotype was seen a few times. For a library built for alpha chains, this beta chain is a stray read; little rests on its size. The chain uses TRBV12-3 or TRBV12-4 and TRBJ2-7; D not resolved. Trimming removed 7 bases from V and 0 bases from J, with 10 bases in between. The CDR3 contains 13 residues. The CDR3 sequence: CASTTDASYEQYF. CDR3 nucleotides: TGTGCCAGCACCACGGACGCCTCCTACGAGCAGTACTTC.

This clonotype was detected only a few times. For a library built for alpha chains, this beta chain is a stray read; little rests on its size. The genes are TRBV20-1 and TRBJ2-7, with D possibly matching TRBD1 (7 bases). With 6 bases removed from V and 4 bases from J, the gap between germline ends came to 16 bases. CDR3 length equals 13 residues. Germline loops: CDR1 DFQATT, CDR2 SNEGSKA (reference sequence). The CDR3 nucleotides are TGCAGTGCGAGGAGGGGGCTAAGTTACGAGCAGTACTTC. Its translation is CSARRGLSYEQYF.

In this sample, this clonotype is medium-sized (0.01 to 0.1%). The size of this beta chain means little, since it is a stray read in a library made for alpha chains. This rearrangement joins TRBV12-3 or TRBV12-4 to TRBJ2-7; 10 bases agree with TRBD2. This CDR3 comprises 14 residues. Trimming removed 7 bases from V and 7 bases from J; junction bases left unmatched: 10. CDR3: CASTSGLAVLEQYF. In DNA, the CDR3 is TGTGCCAGCACCAGCGGACTAGCGGTACTGGAGCAGTACTTC.

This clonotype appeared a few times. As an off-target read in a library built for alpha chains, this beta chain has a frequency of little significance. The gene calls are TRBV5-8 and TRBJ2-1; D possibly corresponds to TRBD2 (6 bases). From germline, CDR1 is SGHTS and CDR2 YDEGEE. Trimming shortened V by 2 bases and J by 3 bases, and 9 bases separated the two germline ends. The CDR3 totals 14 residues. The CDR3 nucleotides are TGTGCCAGCAGCTTCCGGGAGATCTACAATGAGCAGTTCTTC. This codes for CASSFREIYNEQFF.

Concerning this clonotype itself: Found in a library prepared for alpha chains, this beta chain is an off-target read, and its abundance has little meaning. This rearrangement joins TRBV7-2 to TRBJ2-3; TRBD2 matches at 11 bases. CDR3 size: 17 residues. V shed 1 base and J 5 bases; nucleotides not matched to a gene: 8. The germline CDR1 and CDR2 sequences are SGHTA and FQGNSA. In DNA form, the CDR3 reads TGTGCCAGCAGCTTAGATATAGCGGGAGGGAGAAGAGATACGCAGTATTTT. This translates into CASSLDIAGGRRDTQYF.

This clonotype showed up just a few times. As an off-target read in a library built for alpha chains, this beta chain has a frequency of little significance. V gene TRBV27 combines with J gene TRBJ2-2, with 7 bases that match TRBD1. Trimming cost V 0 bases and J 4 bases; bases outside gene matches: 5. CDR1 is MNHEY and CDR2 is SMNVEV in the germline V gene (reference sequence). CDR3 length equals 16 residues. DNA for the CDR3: TGTGCCAGCAGTTTATCGGGAAGACAGGGCACCGGGGAGCTGTTTTTT. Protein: CASSLSGRQGTGELFF.

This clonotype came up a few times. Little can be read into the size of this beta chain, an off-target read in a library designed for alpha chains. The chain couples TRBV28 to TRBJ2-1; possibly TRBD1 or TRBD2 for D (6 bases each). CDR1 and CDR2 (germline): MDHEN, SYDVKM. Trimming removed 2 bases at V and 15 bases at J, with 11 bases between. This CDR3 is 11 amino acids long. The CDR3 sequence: CASSLRGLGFF. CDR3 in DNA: TGTGCCAGCAGTTTACGGGGGCTCGGGTTCTTC.

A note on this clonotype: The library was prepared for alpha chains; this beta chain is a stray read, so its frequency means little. The CDR3 region has the DNA TGTGCCAGCAGCTTGATCCGCACAGATACGCAGTATTTT. Amino acid sequence: CASSLIRTDTQYF. The rearrangement joins TRBV7-2 to TRBJ2-3; D is unclear. Germline-derived CDR1 and CDR2 are SGHTA and FQGNSA. The V end was cut by 3 bases, the J end by 1 base, with 5 bases between. The CDR3 consists of 13 residues. Drawing the rest from reference TRBV7-2 and TRBJ2-3, the complete variable domain is GAGVSQSPSNKVTEKGKDVELRCDPISGHTALYWYRQSLGQGLEFLIYFQGNSAPDKSGLPSDRFSAERTGGSVSTLTIQRTQQEDSAVYLCASSLIRTDTQYFGPGTRLTVL.

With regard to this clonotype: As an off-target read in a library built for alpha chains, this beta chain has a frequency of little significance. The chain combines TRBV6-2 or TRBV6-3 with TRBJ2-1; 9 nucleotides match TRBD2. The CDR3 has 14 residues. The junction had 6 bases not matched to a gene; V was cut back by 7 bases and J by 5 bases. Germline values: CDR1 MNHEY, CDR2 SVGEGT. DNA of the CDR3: TGTGCCAGCAATCGGCGGGAGGGGAACAATGAGCAGTTCTTC. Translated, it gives CASNRREGNNEQFF.

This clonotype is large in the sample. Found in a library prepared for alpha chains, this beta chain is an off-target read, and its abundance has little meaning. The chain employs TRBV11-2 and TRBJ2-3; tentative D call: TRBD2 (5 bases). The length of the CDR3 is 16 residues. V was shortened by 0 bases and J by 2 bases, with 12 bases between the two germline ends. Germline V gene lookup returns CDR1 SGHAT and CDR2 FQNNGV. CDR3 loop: CASSLELAGTTDTQYF. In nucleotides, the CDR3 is TGTGCCAGCAGCTTAGAGCTAGCTGGAACCACAGATACGCAGTATTTT.

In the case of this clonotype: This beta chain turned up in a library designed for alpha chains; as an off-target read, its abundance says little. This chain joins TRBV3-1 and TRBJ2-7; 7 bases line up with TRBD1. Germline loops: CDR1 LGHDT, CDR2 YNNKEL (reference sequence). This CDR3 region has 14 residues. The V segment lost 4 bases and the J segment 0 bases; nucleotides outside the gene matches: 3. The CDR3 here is CASSLDRNSYEQYF. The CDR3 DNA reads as TGTGCCAGCAGCCTGGACAGGAACTCCTACGAGCAGTACTTC.

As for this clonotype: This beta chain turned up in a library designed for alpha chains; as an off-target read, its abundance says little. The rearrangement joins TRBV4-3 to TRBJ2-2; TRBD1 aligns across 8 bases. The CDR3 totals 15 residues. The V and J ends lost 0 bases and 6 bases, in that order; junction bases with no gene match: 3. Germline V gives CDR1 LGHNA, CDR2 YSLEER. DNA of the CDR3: TGCGCCAGCAGCCAAGATGGGACAGGTGCCGGGGAGCTGTTTTTT. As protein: CASSQDGTGAGELFF.

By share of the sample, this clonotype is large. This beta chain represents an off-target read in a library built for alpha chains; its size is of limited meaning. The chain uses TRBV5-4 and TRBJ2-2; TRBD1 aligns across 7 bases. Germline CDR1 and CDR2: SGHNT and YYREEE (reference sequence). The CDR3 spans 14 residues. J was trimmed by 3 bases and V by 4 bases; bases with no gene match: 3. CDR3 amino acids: CASSQGQDTGELFF. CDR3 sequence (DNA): TGTGCCAGCAGCCAAGGACAGGACACCGGGGAGCTGTTTTTT.

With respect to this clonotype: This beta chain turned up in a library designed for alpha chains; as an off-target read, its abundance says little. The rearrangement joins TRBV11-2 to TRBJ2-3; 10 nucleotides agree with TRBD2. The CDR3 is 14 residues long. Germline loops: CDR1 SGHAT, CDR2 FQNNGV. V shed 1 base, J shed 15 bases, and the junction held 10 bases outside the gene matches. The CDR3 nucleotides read TGTGCCAGCAGCTTAGCGAGGCTAGCGGGAGAAGATTATTTT. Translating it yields CASSLARLAGEDYF.